The 18 T cell receptor beta chains listed next were all sequenced from one sample in a study of early T cells in non-severe SARS-CoV-2 infection (dated by TCRdb to the early 2020s). Library preparation employed 5' RACE. The sample was run on a NextSeq 500. TCRdb applied fastp at Q25 and MiXCR to the public reads, then kept only in-frame beta chains. Every entry covers one CDR3 protein and lists the most common genes and DNA from its rows. The sample data list about 22,000 distinct CDR3 sequences, and about 4.5% of these were observed just once. The ten largest clones add up to 16% of the sample. The sample comprised whole blood. These receptors all stem from an adult who was a healthcare worker with PCR-confirmed SARS-CoV-2 infection or an uninfected control (not recorded which).

J is TRBJ2-2 and V is TRBV9; no definite D call. The germline gives CDR1 SGDLS, CDR2 YYNGEE. This CDR3 region has 13 residues. V shed 0 bases and J shed 7 bases, with 7 bases lying between them. DNA of the CDR3: TGTGCCAGCAGCGTAGGGGTTGTCGGGGAGCTGTTTTTT. It is translated as CASSVGVVGELFF.

The chain combines TRBV6-5 with TRBJ2-7; D is possibly TRBD1 (5 bases). The CDR3 has 13 amino acids. Deletions cut 5 bases from V and 7 bases from J, with 15 bases between. Germline lookup yields CDR1 MNHEY and CDR2 SVGAGI. The CDR3 reads CASSSREGREQYF. The CDR3 nucleotides read TGTGCCAGCAGTAGCAGGGAAGGGCGTGAGCAGTACTTC.

This clonotype has just a few counts. The chain carries TRBV18 and TRBJ1-2, with a possible D match to TRBD1 (5 bases). The CDR3 runs 13 residues. CDR1 is KGHSH and CDR2 is LQKENI in the germline V gene. The V end was cut by 2 bases, the J end by 3 bases, with 7 bases between. CDR3 region: CASSPRGDYGYTF. The CDR3 DNA reads as TGTGCCAGCTCACCAAGGGGTGACTATGGCTACACCTTC.

The chain employs TRBV5-1 and TRBJ1-6; D perhaps matches TRBD1 (6 bases). In germline, CDR1 is SGHRS, CDR2 YFSETQ. V lost 4 bases and J lost 4, with 15 bases in between. The CDR3 sequence is 16 residues long. The CDR3 is CASSPTGTSYNSPLHF. The CDR3 DNA follows: TGCGCCAGCAGCCCGACCGGGACAAGTTATAATTCACCCCTCCACTTT. The entire variable domain, with the rest obtained from reference TRBV5-1 and TRBJ1-6, is as follows: KAGVTQTPRYLIKTRGQQVTLSCSPISGHRSVSWYQQTPGQGLQFLFEYFSETQRNKGNFPGRFSGRQFSNSRSEMNVSTLELGDSALYLCASSPTGTSYNSPLHFGNGTRLTVT.

This clonotype is judged medium-sized. The V call is TRBV7-2, the J call TRBJ2-3, with D unclear. This CDR3 region has 11 residues. V lost 1 base, J lost 11 bases, and 7 bases lay in between. In germline, CDR1 is SGHTA, CDR2 FQGNSA. The CDR3 is CASSLVRGQYF. In DNA, the CDR3 is TGTGCCAGCAGCTTAGTCCGAGGGCAGTATTTT. The full variable domain, completed using reference TRBV7-2 and TRBJ2-3, is GAGVSQSPSNKVTEKGKDVELRCDPISGHTALYWYRQSLGQGLEFLIYFQGNSAPDKSGLPSDRFSAERTGGSVSTLTIQRTQQEDSAVYLCASSLVRGQYFGPGTRLTVL.

This clonotype was observed many times. The chain links TRBV7-8 to TRBJ2-5, with D perhaps matching TRBD1 (6 bases). V lost 5 bases and J 7 bases, leaving 14 bases between the germline ends. Germline CDR1 reads SGHVS; CDR2 reads FQNEAQ. CDR3 length: 13 amino acids. The CDR3 nucleotides read TGTGCCAGCAGCCTGACAGTACAGGGGACCCAGTACTTC. This translates into CASSLTVQGTQYF.

This clonotype has at least ten counts. The chain couples TRBV7-9 to TRBJ2-5; no clear D. V was trimmed by 5 bases and J by 6 bases, leaving 7 bases between them. This CDR3 region has 11 residues. CDR1 and CDR2 from the germline V gene are SEHNR and FQNEAQ (reference sequence). The CDR3 nucleotides read TGTGCCAGCAGCACGCAGAAGACCCAGTACTTC. It codes for CASSTQKTQYF.

This clonotype has ten or more counts. The V and J genes are TRBV15 and TRBJ2-1; TRBD1 or TRBD2 may be the D gene (5 bases each). Trimming took 2 bases from V and 10 from J, leaving 9 bases between them. Per the germline V gene, CDR1 is LNHNV and CDR2 is YYDKDF (reference sequence). This CDR3 comprises 12 residues. The CDR3 DNA reads as TGTGCCACCAGCAGACGCCGGGGCGAGCAGTTCTTC. Encoded protein: CATSRRRGEQFF.

This clonotype was picked up a small number of times. This rearrangement joins TRBV30 to TRBJ1-5; no firm D call. V was cut by 0 bases and J by 4 bases, with 7 bases left in between. This CDR3 comprises 13 residues. Germline V gives CDR1 GTSNPN, CDR2 SVGIG (reference sequence). CDR3 protein: CAWSVAENQPQHF. The CDR3 DNA follows: TGTGCCTGGAGTGTTGCAGAGAATCAGCCCCAGCATTTT. The full variable domain, completed using reference TRBV30 and TRBJ1-5, is SQTIHQWPATLVQPVGSPLSLECTVEGTSNPNLYWYRQAAGRGLQLLFYSVGIGQISSEVPQNLSASRPQDRQFILSSKKLLLSDSGFYLCAWSVAENQPQHFGDGTRLSIL.

The chain couples TRBV7-3 to TRBJ2-1; the match to TRBD1 covers 10 bases. V shed 5 bases and J 5 bases; nucleotides not matched to a gene: 6. The CDR3 sequence is 15 residues long. CDR1 is SGHTA and CDR2 is FQGTGA in the germline V gene. The chain's CDR3 is CASSIGTGADNEQFF. For the CDR3, the DNA is TGTGCCAGCAGCATCGGGACAGGGGCAGACAATGAGCAGTTCTTC.

The V and J genes are TRBV6-6 and TRBJ1-2; no reliable D call. The CDR3 has 11 amino acids. The V and J ends lost 8 bases and 5 bases respectively, with 9 bases between them. Germline CDR1 is MNHNY and CDR2 is SVGAGI (reference sequence). CDR3 sequence: CASQRGYGYTF. The CDR3, as DNA: TGTGCCAGCCAACGGGGATATGGCTACACCTTC.

There are many counts of this clonotype. This chain uses TRBV3-1 with TRBJ2-1; D gene unclear. The CDR3 spans 12 residues. The V gene's germline CDR1 is LGHDT and CDR2 YNNKEL (reference sequence). V was cut by 4 bases and J by 8 bases, with 9 bases left in between. CDR3 DNA sequence: TGTGCCAGCAGCCCCCGACGTGATGAGCAGTTCTTC. It encodes CASSPRRDEQFF.

This clonotype was observed a handful of times. The chain has TRBV28 and TRBJ2-1; possibly TRBD1 for D (6 bases). V was clipped by 6 bases and J by 3 bases, with 12 bases between them. This CDR3 contains 14 residues. Germline V CDR1 and CDR2: MDHEN, SYDVKM. The CDR3 DNA is TGTGCCAGCAGCCCGGACAGCTACTACAATGAGCAGTTCTTC. Protein: CASSPDSYYNEQFF.

This clonotype was picked up a small number of times. V is TRBV5-1 and J is TRBJ1-2; no firm D call. The CDR3 loop spans 12 amino acids. CDR1 is SGHRS, CDR2 YFSETQ, per germline. Trimming cost V 4 bases and J 1 base, with 5 bases left between them. CDR3 DNA: TGCGCCAGCAGCCCCTATAACTATGGCTACACCTTC. Translation gives CASSPYNYGYTF.

This chain connects TRBV20-1 to TRBJ2-5; 12 positions match TRBD2. The length of the CDR3 is 16 residues. The junction had 9 bases not matched to a gene; V was cut back by 3 bases and J by 4 bases. Per the germline V gene, CDR1 is DFQATT and CDR2 is SNEGSKA (reference sequence). DNA for the CDR3: TGCAGTGCTAGCGCTAGCGGGGGGGCATTTTTAGAGACCCAGTACTTC. Protein product: CSASASGGAFLETQYF.

The chain has TRBV4-1 and TRBJ2-7; 7 bases map to TRBD2. The V gene's germline CDR1 is MGHRA and CDR2 YSYEKL. CDR3 length: 15 amino acids. Trimming at V came to 1 base and at J to 2 bases, leaving 5 bases not matched to a gene. The CDR3 sequence: CASSQARGGAYEQYF. The CDR3 nucleotides read TGCGCCAGCAGCCAAGCCCGTGGGGGGGCCTACGAGCAGTACTTC.

The rearrangement links TRBV27 to TRBJ2-3, with unresolved D. In germline, CDR1 is MNHEY, CDR2 SMNVEV (reference sequence). The CDR3 has 12 amino acids. Trimming left V 0 bases short and J 8 bases short, with 6 bases between. The CDR3 loop is CASSLSKGTQYF. The DNA of the CDR3 is TGTGCCAGCAGTTTATCTAAGGGTACGCAGTATTTT.

The chain couples TRBV7-3 to TRBJ1-1, with TRBD1 matching over 10 bases. V shed 5 bases and J 4 bases; nucleotides not matched to a gene: 4. CDR1 and CDR2 (germline): SGHTA, FQGTGA. The CDR3 totals 14 residues. The CDR3 coding sequence is TGTGCCAGCAGCCCTGGACAGGGGGGCACTGAAGCTTTCTTT. This codes for CASSPGQGGTEAFF.